Listed here are 11 T cell receptor beta chains from one sample, sequenced in a study of regulatory T cells in long-lasting Graves disease. Investigators prepared the TCR beta libraries by applying iRepertoire HTBI primers and Arm-PCR of CDR3 regions. TCRdb redid the calling of the multiplex PCR reads with MiXCR, one entry per CDR3 protein. The sample lists about 220,000 distinct CDR3 sequences, about 19% seen once, with over 9.5% in the top ten. Described time point: newly diagnosed GD, antithyroid drugs for less than 3 months. The TCR library was made from RNA that had been extracted from PBMCs in TRIzol. The same data also went into a second study, on T cells in Graves' hyperthyroidism and ophthalmopathy.

The sequenced sample was peripheral blood mononuclear cells (PBMCs), obtained at new diagnosis, from a patient treated with antithyroid drugs. These receptors were obtained from a woman younger than 45 with Graves disease.

This clonotype was found a few times. The chain couples TRBV18 to TRBJ1-6; TRBD1 agrees at 10 bases. J lost 8 bases, V lost 3 bases, and 4 bases had no gene match. Germline CDR1 is KGHSH and CDR2 is LQKENI. This CDR3 has 15 amino acids. CDR3 in DNA: TGTGCCAGCTCACCGACCGGGACAGGGGATTCACCCCTCCACTTT. Translated, it gives CASSPTGTGDSPLHF.

This clonotype has at least ten counts. V is TRBV12-5 and J is TRBJ2-1, with 7 bases aligning to TRBD2. This CDR3 is built from 15 residues. The V and J ends lost 6 bases and 4 bases, in that order; junction bases with no gene match: 9. Per the germline V gene, CDR1 is LGHNT and CDR2 is FRNRAP. The CDR3 region is CASGQSRDYYNEQFF. The DNA of the CDR3 is TGTGCTAGTGGACAAAGCCGGGACTATTACAATGAGCAGTTCTTC. Full variable domain (missing parts from reference TRBV12-5 and TRBJ2-1): DARVTQTPRHKVTEMGQEVTMRCQPILGHNTVFWYRQTMMQGLELLAYFRNRAPLDDSGMPKDRFSAEMPDATLATLKIQPSEPRDSAVYFCASGQSRDYYNEQFFGPGTRLTVL.

This clonotype was detected ten times or more. The rearrangement joins TRBV6-1 to TRBJ1-1; perhaps TRBD1 as D (5 bases). Germline V CDR1 and CDR2: MNHNS, SASEGT. This CDR3 comprises 13 residues. V shed 11 bases and J shed 3 bases, with 16 bases lying between them. The CDR3 nucleotides read TGTGCCGCTATGTGGGGGGTGGACACTGAAGCTTTCTTT. As protein: CAAMWGVDTEAFF.

This chain joins TRBV7-9 and TRBJ1-4; the D is unclear. Germline V gives CDR1 SEHNR, CDR2 FQNEAQ (reference sequence). This CDR3 has 14 residues. Trimming removed 4 bases from V and 0 bases from J, with 6 bases in between. The CDR3 here is CASSYTATNEKLFF. CDR3 sequence (DNA): TGTGCCAGCAGCTATACAGCAACTAATGAAAAACTGTTTTTT.

On this clonotype: One end of the junction fails to match germline, which may point to a read error. The chain is built from TRBV6-1 and TRBJ1-1, with D unclear. The CDR3 runs 12 residues. Germline assignment: CDR1 MNHNS and CDR2 SASEGT. CDR3 in DNA: TGTACCAGCAGAGGGATGGGGACTGAAGCTTTCTTT. This translates into CTSRGMGTEAFF.

This clonotype has ten or more counts. V gene TRBV27 combines with J gene TRBJ1-4; 7 bases align to TRBD1. The CDR3 is 16 residues long. The junction had 12 bases not matched to a gene; V was cut back by 4 bases and J by 7 bases. Germline loops: CDR1 MNHEY, CDR2 SMNVEV (reference sequence). As DNA, the CDR3 is TGTGCCAGCAGTTCCCCCCGTCAGGGGGGAGGTGAAAAACTGTTTTTT. Translation: CASSSPRQGGGEKLFF.

This clonotype was found many times. The V and J genes are TRBV28 and TRBJ2-7; TRBD2 might be the D (6 bases). The CDR3 has 15 amino acids. The V end lost 7 bases, the J end lost 6 bases, and 22 bases lay between the germline ends. Per the germline V gene, CDR1 is MDHEN and CDR2 is SYDVKM. CDR3 sequence reads: CASTASHGGRVEQYF. The CDR3 DNA is TGTGCCAGCACCGCTTCCCATGGAGGGAGAGTCGAGCAGTACTTC.

There are many counts of this clonotype. The chain couples TRBV6-2 or TRBV6-3 to TRBJ1-5, with a possible D match to TRBD1 (5 bases). The CDR3 is 18 residues long. Per germline, CDR1 MNHEY and CDR2 SVGEGT. The V gene lost 6 bases and the J gene lost 3 bases, with 24 bases spanning the gap. This chain's CDR3 is CASSSTPKAGPNNQPQHF. The CDR3 bases are TGTGCCAGCAGCTCAACCCCCAAGGCGGGACCCAACAATCAGCCCCAGCATTTT.

The V and J genes are TRBV3-1 and TRBJ2-5; 15 nucleotides align to TRBD2. Germline CDR1 LGHDT, CDR2 YNNKEL (reference sequence). The CDR3 is 17 amino acids. V was clipped by 3 bases and J by 6 bases; unmatched bases: 8. CDR3 nucleotide sequence: TGTGCCAGCAGCCAGGGCGGACTAGCGGGGGGGCATAAGACCCAGTACTTC. It specifies CASSQGGLAGGHKTQYF.

This clonotype was observed a handful of times. The rearrangement links TRBV27 to TRBJ1-3; no reliable D call. This CDR3 spans 12 amino acids. Between the trimmed V and J ends, which lost 6 bases and 4 bases, there was a span of 7 bases. The germline V gene encodes CDR1 MNHEY and CDR2 SMNVEV (reference sequence). This CDR3 is CASRNPGNTIYF. CDR3 in DNA: TGTGCCAGCAGAAACCCGGGAAACACCATATATTTT.

The sample holds a few counts of this clonotype. The V call is TRBV6-1, the J call TRBJ2-1, with a possible D match to TRBD1 (6 bases). The germline V gene has CDR1 MNHNS and CDR2 SASEGT. The CDR3 runs 13 residues. The germline V and J ends were trimmed by 4 bases and 9 bases, with 13 bases remaining between them. The CDR3 DNA reads as TGTGCCAGCAGTGCCCGGGACAAGAGTGAGCAGTTCTTC. The encoded protein is CASSARDKSEQFF.